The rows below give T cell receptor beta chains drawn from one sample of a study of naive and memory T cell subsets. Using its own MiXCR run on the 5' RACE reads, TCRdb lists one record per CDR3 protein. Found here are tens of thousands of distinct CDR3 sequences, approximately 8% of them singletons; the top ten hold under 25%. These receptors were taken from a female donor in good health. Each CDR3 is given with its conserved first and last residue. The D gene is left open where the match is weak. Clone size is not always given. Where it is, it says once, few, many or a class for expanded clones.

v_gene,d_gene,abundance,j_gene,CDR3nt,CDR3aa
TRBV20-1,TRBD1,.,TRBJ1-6,TGCAGTGCTAGAGATTCCAGGGGGGAAAGGTATAATTCACCCCTCCACTTT,CSARDSRGERYNSPLHF
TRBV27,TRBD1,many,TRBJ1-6,TGTGCCAGCAGAGGGGACAGGGGGCTCCACTCACCCCTCCACTTT,CASRGDRGLHSPLHF
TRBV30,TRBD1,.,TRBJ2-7,TGTGCCTGGAGTATCTCAGGGGGCGCGTACGAGCAGTACTTC,CAWSISGGAYEQYF
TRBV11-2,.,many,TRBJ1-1,TGTGCCAGCAGCTTAAGTTGGGGTGCTGAAGCTTTCTTT,CASSLSWGAEAFF
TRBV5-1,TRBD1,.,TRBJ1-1,TGCGCCAGCAGCCATGGACAGGCGCCGGGAGCTTTCTTT,CASSHGQAPGAFF
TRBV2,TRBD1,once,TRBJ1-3,TGTGCCAGCACCGGGACAGACTCTGGAAACACCATATATTTT,CASTGTDSGNTIYF
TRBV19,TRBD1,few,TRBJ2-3,TGTGCCAGTACCCGGACAGGGACTTCAGATACGCAGTATTTT,CASTRTGTSDTQYF
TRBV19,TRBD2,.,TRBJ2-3,TGTGCCAGTAACCCCACTAGCGGGATGAATACGCAGTATTTT,CASNPTSGMNTQYF
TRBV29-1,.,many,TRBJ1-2,TGCAGCGTTGGTGGTTTTAGCACAGAATATGGCTACACCTTC,CSVGGFSTEYGYTF
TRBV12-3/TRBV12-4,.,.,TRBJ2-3,TGTGCCAGCAGTTTATTTACAGATACGCAGTATTTT,CASSLFTDTQYF
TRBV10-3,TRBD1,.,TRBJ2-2,TGTGCCATCAGTGAGCCACAGGGGAGCGGGGAGCTGTTTTTT,CAISEPQGSGELFF
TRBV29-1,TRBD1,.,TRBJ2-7,TGCAGCGTTGTAAAGGGACAGACCTACGAGCAGTACTTC,CSVVKGQTYEQYF
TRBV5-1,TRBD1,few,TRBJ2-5,TGCGCCAGCAGCCCGCGGCCAGGGGGCCGAAGGGAGACCCAGTACTTC,CASSPRPGGRRETQYF
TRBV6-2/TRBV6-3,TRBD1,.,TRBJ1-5,TGTGCCAGCAGCCGCGGGACAGGGGGCAATCAGCCCCAGCATTTT,CASSRGTGGNQPQHF
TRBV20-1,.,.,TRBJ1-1,TGCAGTGCTAGTCGGGGGGCGGTTTCGAACACTGAAGCTTTCTTT,CSASRGAVSNTEAFF
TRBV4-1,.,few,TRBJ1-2,TGCGCCAGCAGCCAAGGTAGGGCGTATGACTATGGCTACACCTTC,CASSQGRAYDYGYTF
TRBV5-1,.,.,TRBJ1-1,TGCGCCAGCAGCTTGAGCCCTGATAACACTGAAGCTTTCTTT,CASSLSPDNTEAFF
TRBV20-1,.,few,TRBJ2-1,TGCAGTGCTAGGGCAGGGGAGTACAATGAGCAGTTCTTC,CSARAGEYNEQFF
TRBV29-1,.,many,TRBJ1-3,TGCAGCGTTGCTGCGTTGCCCCTTACTGGAAACACCATATATTTT,CSVAALPLTGNTIYF
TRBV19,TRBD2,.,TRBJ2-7,TGTGCCAGTAGCCCTAGCGGGGCCTCCTACGAGCAGTACTTC,CASSPSGASYEQYF
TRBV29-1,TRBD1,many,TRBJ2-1,TGCAGCGGACTAACGGGACAGCTACGCAATGAGCAGTTCTTC,CSGLTGQLRNEQFF
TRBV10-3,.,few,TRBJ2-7,TGTGCCATCAGTGCGGACATTTCCTACGAGCAGTACTTC,CAISADISYEQYF
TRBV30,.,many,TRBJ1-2,TGTGCCTGGAGTGTAAGACTGTATGGCTACACCTTC,CAWSVRLYGYTF
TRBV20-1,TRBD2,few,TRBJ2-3,TGCAGTGCTAGAGATCTAGCCGGGAGGCCGACTGCTAGCACAGATACGCAGTATTTT,CSARDLAGRPTASTDTQYF
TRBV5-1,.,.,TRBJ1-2,TGCGCCAGCAGCTTGGGTGTGGGACAAGATAACTATGGCGACACCTTC,CASSLGVGQDNYGDTF
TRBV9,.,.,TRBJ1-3,TGTGCCAGCAGCGGAAGGTTGGCAGCCCCCTCTGGAAACACCATATATTTT,CASSGRLAAPSGNTIYF
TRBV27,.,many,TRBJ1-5,TGTGCCAGCAGACCACCAGAGGATCAGCCCCAGCATTTT,CASRPPEDQPQHF
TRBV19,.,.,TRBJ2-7,TGTGCCAGCTCCGCGCCCCGCCGGAAACACTACGAGCAGTACTTC,CASSAPRRKHYEQYF
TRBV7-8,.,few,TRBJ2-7,TGTGCCAGCAGCCGCTCGGACAGCTCCTACGAGCAGTACTTC,CASSRSDSSYEQYF
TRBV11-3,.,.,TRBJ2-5,TGTGCCAGCAGCCATCACCCACAGTATTACCAAGAGACCCAGTACTTC,CASSHHPQYYQETQYF
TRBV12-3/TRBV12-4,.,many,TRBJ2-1,TGTGCCAGCAGTTTGGAGGTGAGGGCCAATGAGCAGTTCTTC,CASSLEVRANEQFF
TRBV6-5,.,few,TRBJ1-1,TGTGCCAGCAGTTACCCGTATGGAGCTTTCTTT,CASSYPYGAFF
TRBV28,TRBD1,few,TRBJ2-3,TGTGCCAGCAGTCCTTGGGGGACGACAGGGCAAGATACGCAGTATTTT,CASSPWGTTGQDTQYF
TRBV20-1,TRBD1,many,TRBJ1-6,TGCAGTGCTGCCGGGACAGCTAATTCACCCCTCCACTTT,CSAAGTANSPLHF
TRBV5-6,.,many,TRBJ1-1,TGTGCCAGCAGAGTCCTAAGGGGGACTGAAGCTTTCTTT,CASRVLRGTEAFF
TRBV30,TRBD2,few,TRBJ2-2,TGTGCCTGGAGTTCAGGAGCGGGAGGGGTCGGGGAGCTGTTTTTT,CAWSSGAGGVGELFF
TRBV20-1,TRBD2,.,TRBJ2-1,TGCAGTGCTGGACTAGTACCGCGACGGAATGAGCAGTTCTTC,CSAGLVPRRNEQFF
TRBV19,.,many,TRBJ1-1,TGTGCCAGTAGTATGGGAAAGAACACTGAAGCTTTCTTT,CASSMGKNTEAFF
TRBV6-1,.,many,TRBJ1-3,TGTGCCAGCAGTCGAACGGGGGGTCCCTCTGGAAACACCATATATTTT,CASSRTGGPSGNTIYF
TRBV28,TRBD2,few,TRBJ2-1,TGTGCCAGCAGTACCACAGCGGGAGGGCAGTACAATGAGCAGTTCTTC,CASSTTAGGQYNEQFF
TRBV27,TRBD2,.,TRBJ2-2,TGTGCCACCGTACCACTAGCGGGAGTTTCAGCCGGGGAGCTGTTTTTT,CATVPLAGVSAGELFF
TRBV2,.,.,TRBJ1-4,TGTGCCAGCACTGCTCAGGGCGCAGCTAATGAAAAACTGTTTTTT,CASTAQGAANEKLFF
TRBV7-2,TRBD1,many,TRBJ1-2,TGTGCCAGCAGGGGAGGACAGGGGATCTATGGCTACACCTTC,CASRGGQGIYGYTF
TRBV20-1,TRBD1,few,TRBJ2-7,TGCAGTGCTAGAGGGGACAGGGACTACGAGCAGTACTTC,CSARGDRDYEQYF
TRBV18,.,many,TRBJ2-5,TGTGCCAGCTCACCGGACTCAGCGTTTCAGACCCAGTACTTC,CASSPDSAFQTQYF
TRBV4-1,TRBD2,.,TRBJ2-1,TGCGCCAGCAGCCGGATACCTAGCGGGAGGGTCTACAATGAGCAGTTCTTC,CASSRIPSGRVYNEQFF
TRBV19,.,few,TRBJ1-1,TGTGCCAGTAGGATTACAGGGTACGGCACTGAAGCTTTCTTT,CASRITGYGTEAFF
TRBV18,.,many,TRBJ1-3,TGTGCCAGCTCCGAGATCACCAGCTCTGGAAACACCATATATTTT,CASSEITSSGNTIYF
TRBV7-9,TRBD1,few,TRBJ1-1,TGTGCCAGCAGCTTGGGGGACAGGGTAGACACTGAAGCTTTCTTT,CASSLGDRVDTEAFF
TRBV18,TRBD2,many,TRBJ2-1,TGTGCCAGCTCACCACTTCGGACTAGCGGGAGCGGCAATGAGCAGTTCTTC,CASSPLRTSGSGNEQFF
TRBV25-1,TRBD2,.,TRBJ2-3,TGTGCCAGCAGTGGGGAGGGGTTACTAAGGAGAGATACGCAGTATTTT,CASSGEGLLRRDTQYF
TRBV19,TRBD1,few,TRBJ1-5,TGTGCCAGCTCACAGGGGGCGCGGAATCAGCCCCAGCATTTT,CASSQGARNQPQHF
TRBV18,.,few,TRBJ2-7,TGTGCCAGCTCACCACCGGGGGACTACGAGCAGTACTTC,CASSPPGDYEQYF
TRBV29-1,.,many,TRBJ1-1,TGCAGCGTTGAACTTACAAGGGAACAAGCTTTCTTT,CSVELTREQAFF
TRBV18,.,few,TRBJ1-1,TGTGCCAGCTCACCACCAGAGGGCTTGAACACTGAAGCTTTCTTT,CASSPPEGLNTEAFF
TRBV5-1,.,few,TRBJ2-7,TGCGCCAGCAGCTCCCCCCCTGGCGAGCAGTACTTC,CASSSPPGEQYF
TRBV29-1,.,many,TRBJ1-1,TGCAGCGGGAAAGCAGGGTTGTACACTGAAGCTTTCTTT,CSGKAGLYTEAFF
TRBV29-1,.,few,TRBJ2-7,TGCAGCGTTGTACCCAGGCCCTACGAGCAGTACTTC,CSVVPRPYEQYF